This record covers a single TCR beta chain. Its cognate antigen is unknown. The J segment lost 5 bases and the V segment lost 6 bases, leaving 5 bases of the junction unmatched. Per germline, CDR1 DFQATT and CDR2 SNEGSKA (reference sequence). This CDR3 spans 14 amino acids. This specimen belongs to a study of T cell repertoires in cytomegalovirus infection. Across the whole study: Use of recently identified HLA-C-restricted and well-studied HLA-B-restricted CMV epitopes was part of the study. CMV infection and matching HLA type were both indicated by public TCR beta signatures. General study points: Dominating the ex vivo response were TCR beta clonotypes that were CMV-specific and HLA-C-restricted.

Via MiXCR, TCRdb re-called the reads, giving one row per CDR3 protein. The sample lists about a million distinct CDR3 sequences, roughly 30% occurring once. The V call is TRBV20-1, the J call TRBJ2-1, with 12 bases that match TRBD2. The sequenced sample was cultured CD8+ T cells from PBMCs, obtained from culture after CMV antigen stimulation. This TCR came from a human donor in good health (CMV status not recorded). Some clones in this sample may be carry-over from other donors' samples. CDR3 bases: TGCAGTGCCAGACTAGCGGGGGTCCACAATGAGCAGTTCTTC. Amino acids: CSARLAGVHNEQFF.